These T cell receptor beta chains were read from a single sample in a study of monozygotic twins with inflammatory bowel disease. From its re-call of the 5' RACE reads, TCRdb lists each CDR3 protein once, without DNA. The sample has around 380,000 distinct CDR3 sequences. The material sequenced was blood. Source of these receptors: a human donor with ulcerative colitis or Crohn's disease, or a healthy co-twin of an affected twin (not recorded which). Both conserved end residues are part of each CDR3. The order of the fields is V gene, J gene, CDR3 protein.

TRBV20-1	TRBJ2-3	CSARVRGGEGTQYF
TRBV14	TRBJ2-6	CASSQVLDSSGANVLTF
TRBV11-2	TRBJ2-5	CASSRDARGETQYF
TRBV20-1	TRBJ2-1	CSARDHRRLGEQFF
TRBV2	TRBJ2-1	CASSEARASEQFF
TRBV6-2/TRBV6-3	TRBJ2-7	CASYVGSGSYEQYF
TRBV30	TRBJ2-5	CAWSLKSETQYF
TRBV28	TRBJ2-3	CASSFQRRSTDTQYF
TRBV10-3	TRBJ2-7	CAISDGRGPIHEQYF
TRBV7-9	TRBJ1-5	CASSALGTDNQPQHF
TRBV10-3	TRBJ1-2	CAITPDISYEGYTF
TRBV7-9	TRBJ2-3	CASSSAKDTQYF
TRBV20-1	TRBJ2-3	CSAYSGGGRISTDTQYF
TRBV5-1	TRBJ2-5	CASSLSGTGQQETQYF
TRBV5-1	TRBJ2-7	CATSPSERLYEQYF
TRBV28	TRBJ1-2	CASSLAQGDVYGYTF
TRBV29-1	TRBJ2-4	CSVEEGLAKNIQYF
TRBV2	TRBJ2-3	CASLGTHRADTQYF
TRBV1	TRBJ1-2	CTSSQSTQGRGYTF
TRBV29-1	TRBJ2-3	CSVVGGSDRDTQYF
TRBV25-1	TRBJ2-2	CASSEKMVAVTGELFF
TRBV6-1	TRBJ2-7	CASRGGTAAYEQYF
TRBV2	TRBJ2-2	CASRQLVGGELFF
TRBV6-1	TRBJ1-6	CASTGQGERSPLHF
TRBV20-1	TRBJ1-1	CSARRRGPNTEAFF
TRBV11-1	TRBJ2-5	CASSLVRFGGETQYF
TRBV7-9	TRBJ2-1	CASSQGVGSYNEQFF
TRBV27	TRBJ2-3	CASSLSVFGDTQYF
TRBV6-1	TRBJ1-5	CASKQGGRGNQPQHF
TRBV9	TRBJ2-7	CASSPRTGTGSYEQYF
TRBV20-1	TRBJ2-2	CSTGRPGTGELFF
TRBV19	TRBJ2-2	CASSISGGTGELFF
TRBV7-9	TRBJ1-1	CASSLVGGRSNTEAFF
TRBV30	TRBJ2-1	CAWETSVSYNEQFF
TRBV12-3/TRBV12-4	TRBJ1-4	CASTHRGVLFF
TRBV3-1	TRBJ2-7	CASSPMAGLGYEQYF
TRBV5-1	TRBJ2-2	CASTQKDSANTGELFF